The 21 T cell receptor beta chains listed next were all sequenced from one sample in a study of CD8+ T cells in alopecia areata. Treatment reported: oral pan-JAK inhibitor, 5-10 mg twice daily. Extraction and reverse transcription of RNA yielded cDNA as the sequencing template. Sequencing used immunoSEQ multiplex PCR; TCRdb keeps in-frame clones, though not all of them. In the table there are approximately 110,000 clones, about 59% of which are singletons. The sample here was CD8+ T cells sorted from blood, taken at week 24, from a patient treated with tofacitinib. The origin of the receptors is a human donor with alopecia areata.

The chain employs TRBV6-5 and TRBJ2-7, with D hard to call. Looked up from germline, CDR1 is MNHEY and CDR2 is SVGAGI. V shed 0 bases and J shed 2 bases, with 11 bases lying between them. The CDR3 is made up of 15 amino acids. CDR3: CASSYSGGTTYEQYF. The DNA for the CDR3 is TGTGCCAGCAGTTACTCAGGCGGAACTACCTACGAGCAGTACTTC.

The chain uses TRBV2 and TRBJ2-2; weak D call: TRBD2 (5 bases). Trimming stripped 0 bases from V and 3 bases from J, with 11 bases between. The CDR3 consists of 16 residues. CDR1 SNHLY and CDR2 FYNNEI come from the germline V gene. The CDR3 bases are TGTGCCAGCAGTGAAGCGGTGAATAGCGACACCGGGGAGCTGTTTTTT. Protein product: CASSEAVNSDTGELFF. The full variable domain, rest sourced from reference TRBV2 and TRBJ2-2, is EPEVTQTPSHQVTQMGQEVILRCVPISNHLYFYWYRQILGQKVEFLVSFYNNEISEKSEIFDDQFSVERPDGSNFTLKIRSTKLEDSAMYFCASSEAVNSDTGELFFGEGSRLTVL.

This chain joins TRBV6-5 and TRBJ2-7; 8 bases map to TRBD1. The V and J ends lost 2 bases and 3 bases, in that order; junction bases with no gene match: 9. This CDR3 contains 16 residues. The germline V gene has CDR1 MNHEY and CDR2 SVGAGI. This CDR3 is CASSYGGQGTYYEQYF. DNA of the CDR3: TGTGCCAGCAGTTACGGCGGACAGGGCACGTACTACGAGCAGTACTTC.

This clone has only a few counts. The chain employs TRBV10-3 and TRBJ1-1; D gene unclear. The V and J ends lost 4 bases and 1 base respectively, with 10 bases between them. Germline V CDR1 and CDR2: ENHRY, SYGVKD. This CDR3 has 14 residues. DNA for the CDR3: TGTGCCATCAGTGGGGGTGGGTGGAACACTGAAGCTTTCTTT. It specifies CAISGGGWNTEAFF.

This clone appeared a single time. The gene calls are TRBV27 and TRBJ2-2; TRBD2 aligns across 8 bases. The CDR3 contains 19 residues. Germline lookup yields CDR1 MNHEY and CDR2 SMNVEV (reference sequence). The V gene end was trimmed by 8 bases and the J gene end by 1 base; junction bases not matched to a gene: 18. This CDR3 reads CASALTVGAGALNTGELFF. The CDR3 DNA sequence: TGTGCCAGCGCCCTAACGGTGGGAGCGGGGGCCCTGAACACCGGGGAGCTGTTTTTT.

This chain links TRBV7-8 with TRBJ1-6; D ambiguous. The CDR3 extends over 12 amino acids. The V end was cut by 2 bases, the J end by 8 bases, with 4 bases between. From germline, CDR1 is SGHVS and CDR2 FQNEAQ. This chain's CDR3 is CASSLQDSPLHF. The CDR3 coding sequence is TGTGCCAGCAGCTTACAGGATTCACCCCTCCACTTT.

The chain recombines TRBV6-5 with TRBJ2-2; no definite D call. Germline-derived CDR1 and CDR2 are MNHEY and SVGAGI. The CDR3 contains 15 residues. The ends were cut back, 0 bases at V and 6 bases at J, with 11 bases in the middle. CDR3 amino acids: CASSYSPMAPGELFF. The CDR3, as DNA: TGTGCCAGCAGTTACTCCCCGATGGCCCCCGGGGAGCTGTTTTTT.

For this clone: One base away lies a much larger clone, so this may be a sequencing read error. The V gene is TRBV7-9, the J gene TRBJ2-5; 10 bases are shared with TRBD2. This CDR3 region has 15 residues. Germline values: CDR1 SEHNR, CDR2 FQNEAQ (reference sequence). The V gene end was trimmed by 5 bases and the J gene end by 1 base; junction bases not matched to a gene: 4. The CDR3 reads CASSQERGGQETQYF. Here the CDR3 DNA reads TGTGCCAGCAGCCAAGAGCGGGGGGGCCAAGAGACCCAGTACTTC.

The chain recombines TRBV5-6 with TRBJ2-5; 8 bases map to TRBD1. This CDR3 is built from 14 residues. The V gene end was trimmed by 2 bases and the J gene end by 4 bases; junction bases not matched to a gene: 4. Germline lookup yields CDR1 SGHDT and CDR2 YYEEEE. The DNA of the CDR3 is TGTGCCAGCAGCTTATCAGGGGGCCGAGAGACCCAGTACTTC. It is translated as CASSLSGGRETQYF.

Only a few counts were recorded for this clone. The chain employs TRBV29-1 and TRBJ1-1, with a weak D call TRBD1 (6 bases). V was cut by 3 bases and J by 7 bases, with 9 bases left in between. CDR3 length: 11 amino acids. CDR1 and CDR2 (germline): SQVTM, ANQGSEA. Here the CDR3 DNA reads TGCAGCGTTGATGGAGGGGGTGAAGCTTTCTTT. This gives the protein CSVDGGGEAFF. Based on the CDR3 plus reference TRBV29-1 and TRBJ1-1, the full variable domain is SAVISQKPSRDICQRGTSLTIQCQVDSQVTMMFWYRQQPGQSLTLIATANQGSEATYESGFVIDKFPISRPNLTFSTLTVSNMSPEDSSIYLCSVDGGGEAFFGQGTRLTVV.

The V and J genes are TRBV7-9 and TRBJ1-4; D unresolved. Per germline, CDR1 SEHNR and CDR2 FQNEAQ (reference sequence). Trimming removed 6 bases from V and 7 bases from J, with 9 bases in between. This CDR3 spans 12 amino acids. The CDR3 protein is CASSQQSEKLFF. The DNA of the CDR3 is TGTGCCAGCAGTCAACAGTCTGAAAAACTGTTTTTT.

This clone was observed a single time. This chain links TRBV4-1 with TRBJ2-1; D is unclear. Germline values: CDR1 MGHRA, CDR2 YSYEKL. The CDR3 is 14 residues long. The germline V and J ends were trimmed by 1 base and 2 bases, with 6 bases remaining between them. The CDR3 region has the DNA TGCGCCAGCAGCCAAGCTATCCCCTACAATGAGCAGTTCTTC. It codes for CASSQAIPYNEQFF.

The V call is TRBV13, the J call TRBJ2-7, with D perhaps matching TRBD1 (5 bases). The V end was cut by 8 bases, the J end by 2 bases, with 19 bases between. The CDR3 has 15 residues. Germline CDR1 PRHDT, CDR2 FYEKMQ (reference sequence). For the CDR3, the DNA is TGTGCCAGCTCGACCCAGGCAGGGATGACCTACGAGCAGTACTTC. Protein: CASSTQAGMTYEQYF. Supplemented by reference TRBV13 and TRBJ2-7, the full variable domain reads AAGVIQSPRHLIKEKRETATLKCYPIPRHDTVYWYQQGPGQDPQFLISFYEKMQSDKGSIPDRFSAQQFSDYHSELNMSSLELGDSALYFCASSTQAGMTYEQYFGPGTRLTVT.

This clone has only a few counts. The J gene is TRBJ1-2, the V gene TRBV29-1, with D possibly TRBD1 on 6 matching bases. The CDR3 consists of 13 residues. Germline V lookup: CDR1 SQVTM, CDR2 ANQGSEA. Trimming shortened V by 3 bases and J by 5 bases, and 13 bases separated the two germline ends. CDR3 sequence: CSVDGQPQYGYTF. For the CDR3, the DNA is TGCAGCGTTGACGGACAGCCCCAGTATGGCTACACCTTC.

This chain connects TRBV29-1 to TRBJ1-3; 8 nucleotides agree with TRBD1. The CDR3 runs 14 residues. V trimming: 6 bases; J trimming: 4 bases; junction bases outside the gene matches: 8. Germline assignment: CDR1 SQVTM and CDR2 ANQGSEA. The CDR3 DNA sequence: TGCAGCGTACGGACAGGGATGCGCGGAAACACCATATATTTT. Its protein product is CSVRTGMRGNTIYF.

This clone was recorded a few times. The chain employs TRBV27 and TRBJ2-5; 7 bases fit TRBD1. CDR3 size: 16 residues. Germline CDR1 is MNHEY and CDR2 is SMNVEV (reference sequence). After removal of 7 bases from V and 2 bases from J, the junction contained 13 bases not matched to a gene. This CDR3 is CASTQGSGTAQETQYF. CDR3 DNA: TGTGCCAGCACCCAAGGCTCCGGGACAGCACAAGAGACCCAGTACTTC.

This clone came up once. The chain recombines TRBV30 with TRBJ1-2; the D is unclear. This CDR3 is 13 amino acids long. The V end lost 5 bases, the J end lost 8 bases, and 18 bases lay between the germline ends. CDR1 is GTSNPN, CDR2 SVGIG, per germline (reference sequence). The CDR3 loop reads CAWFDLDNTGYTF. The CDR3 nucleotides are TGTGCCTGGTTCGACCTTGATAATACAGGCTACACCTTC.

V is TRBV4-1 and J is TRBJ1-1; D is unresolved. Germline V gene lookup returns CDR1 MGHRA and CDR2 YSYEKL. The germline V and J ends were trimmed by 1 base and 1 base, with 10 bases remaining between them. The CDR3 is made up of 15 amino acids. CDR3 region: CASSQALGANTEAFF. In DNA form, the CDR3 reads TGCGCCAGCAGCCAAGCCTTAGGTGCGAACACTGAAGCTTTCTTT.

The chain has TRBV5-6 and TRBJ2-1; 8 positions agree with TRBD1. The CDR3 runs to 14 residues. V was pared by 3 bases and J by 10 bases, with 9 bases of the junction left unmatched. Germline CDR1 and CDR2: SGHDT and YYEEEE. CDR3 loop: CASSSETGVGEQFF. CDR3 bases: TGTGCCAGCAGCTCAGAGACAGGGGTAGGCGAGCAGTTCTTC.

The rearrangement links TRBV19 to TRBJ1-5; no definite D call. The CDR3 is made up of 15 amino acids. V was pared by 0 bases and J by 3 bases, with 9 bases between. The germline V gene encodes CDR1 LNHDA and CDR2 SQIVND (reference sequence). The CDR3 loop reads CASSIDGDANQPQHF. The CDR3 coding sequence is TGTGCCAGTAGTATAGATGGTGACGCCAATCAGCCCCAGCATTTT.

This clone appeared a few times. CDR3 residues: CSVLRVGQETQYF. CDR3 bases: TGCAGCGTTTTGAGGGTCGGACAAGAGACCCAGTACTTC. This chain links TRBV29-1 with TRBJ2-5; maybe TRBD2 (5 bases). The CDR3 totals 13 residues. Germline V gene sequence: CDR1 SQVTM, CDR2 ANQGSEA. V shed 5 bases and J shed 2 bases, with 12 bases lying between them.